This TCR beta chain was identified in a study of CD8 T cells in Susac syndrome. Whole-study findings and limits: As the study acknowledged, the number of individuals who were part of its TCR sequencing and HLA analysis was relatively small.

CD8+ and CD4+ T cells circulating in blood were sequenced for TCR beta. This clonotype was counted a single time. As yet, its antigen is unknown. RNA was extracted with the RNeasy kit, and a quantity of about 0.45 to 1 ug was reverse transcribed using random hexamers. By means of immunoSEQ multiplex PCR, TCR beta CDR3 spanning 54 Vbeta and 13 Jbeta underwent amplification. TCRdb re-analysed the immunoSEQ multiplex PCR reads in MiXCR, keeping a single row per CDR3 protein. The sample contains more than 95,000 distinct CDR3 sequences, approximately 93% of which appear only once. This clonotype originated in a human donor with multiple sclerosis. Sequencing used CD8+ T cells from PBMCs.

Here the CDR3 DNA reads TGTGCCAGCAGCCCCCGGGGGGGCAGGGAGACCCAGTACTTC. Protein product: CASSPRGGRETQYF. The V and J genes are TRBV13 and TRBJ2-5, with 8 bases aligning to TRBD2. This CDR3 comprises 14 residues. With V trimmed by 5 bases and J by 5 bases, 7 bases remained unmatched. Germline V CDR1 and CDR2: PRHDT, FYEKMQ (reference sequence).